A single sample gave rise to the 19 T cell receptor beta chains below, sequenced in a study of OX40 agonist ivuxolimab in advanced cancers. Here immunoSEQ multiplex PCR was the method, and the copy in TCRdb shows in-frame clones only, minus some. The sample includes 70,000 to 80,000 clones, roughly 90% seen only once; the top ten take roughly 0.98%. The sequencing here drew on CD4+ or CD8+ T cells sorted from blood, taken in a trial of the OX40 agonist ivuxolimab. Every receptor here comes from an adult with an advanced solid tumor such as melanoma, head and neck, liver or kidney cancer.

V usage is TRBV7-9 and J usage is TRBJ1-3, with 10 bases that match TRBD1. V lost 5 bases and J lost 3; bases outside the gene matches: 4. The CDR3 is 15 residues long. Germline V gene sequence: CDR1 SEHNR, CDR2 FQNEAQ (reference sequence). The CDR3 region has the DNA TGTGCCAGCAGCGTGGGACAGGGGAGTGGAAACACCATATATTTT. Amino acid sequence: CASSVGQGSGNTIYF.

The chain couples TRBV27 to TRBJ1-4; 8 bases agree with TRBD1. J lost 0 bases, V lost 5 bases, and 5 bases had no gene match. The germline CDR1 and CDR2 sequences are MNHEY and SMNVEV (reference sequence). The CDR3 consists of 16 residues. CDR3: CASSAGGGATNEKLFF. For the CDR3, the DNA is TGTGCCAGCAGTGCAGGGGGCGGGGCAACTAATGAAAAACTGTTTTTT.

The chain links TRBV27 to TRBJ2-4; tentative D call: TRBD1 (6 bases). Trimming shortened V by 6 bases and J by 6 bases, and 18 bases separated the two germline ends. CDR1 and CDR2 (germline): MNHEY, SMNVEV (reference sequence). CDR3 length: 15 amino acids. The CDR3 region has the DNA TGTGCCAGCAGCCGGGCAGGGGCAAAGGGAAACATTCAGTACTTC. The encoded protein is CASSRAGAKGNIQYF.

J is TRBJ2-2 and V is TRBV5-1; possibly TRBD2 for D (6 bases). V was cut by 5 bases and J by 7 bases, with 15 bases left in between. There are 14 residues in the CDR3. CDR1 is SGHRS, CDR2 YFSETQ, per germline. CDR3 residues: CASRGTPSDGELFF. Here the CDR3 DNA reads TGCGCCAGCAGGGGGACTCCTTCGGACGGGGAGCTGTTTTTT.

The rearrangement uses TRBV6-1 and TRBJ2-4; D gene uncertain. From germline, CDR1 is MNHNS and CDR2 SASEGT. This CDR3 is built from 16 residues. The V end lost 1 base, the J end lost 9 bases, and 19 bases lay between the germline ends. As DNA, the CDR3 is TGTGCCAGCAGTGAAGTTTCGCTGGATTGGCAAGGCATTCAGTACTTC. Encoded protein: CASSEVSLDWQGIQYF.

The V gene is TRBV4-2, the J gene TRBJ1-3; D is ambiguous. The length of the CDR3 is 12 residues. CDR1 is LGHNA and CDR2 is YNFKEQ in the germline V gene. The V end was cut by 4 bases, the J end by 9 bases, with 10 bases between. The CDR3: CASSRIGFTIYF. CDR3 coding DNA: TGTGCCAGCAGCCGGATAGGGTTCACCATATATTTT.

The genes are TRBV7-2 and TRBJ2-7; D ambiguous. V dropped 2 bases and J dropped 2 bases, with 13 bases sitting between them. This CDR3 has 15 amino acids. Germline CDR1 and CDR2: SGHTA and FQGNSA. CDR3 sequence: CASSLKGGETYEQYF. CDR3 bases: TGTGCCAGCAGCTTAAAGGGCGGAGAGACCTACGAGCAGTACTTC.

The chain employs TRBV19 and TRBJ2-1; a weak D match, TRBD1 (5 bases). There are 12 residues in the CDR3. Germline V lookup: CDR1 LNHDA, CDR2 SQIVND (reference sequence). V was trimmed by 3 bases and J by 7 bases, leaving 7 bases between them. The CDR3: CASSIQGNEQFF. DNA for the CDR3: TGTGCCAGTAGTATTCAGGGTAATGAGCAGTTCTTC.

This clone turned up a few times. The V call is TRBV28, the J call TRBJ2-7; unclear D gene. Germline CDR1 MDHEN, CDR2 SYDVKM. The CDR3 has 13 residues. The ends were cut back, 7 bases at V and 2 bases at J, with 12 bases in the middle. CDR3: CASKRISTYEQYF. CDR3 bases: TGTGCCAGCAAGAGGATATCCACCTACGAGCAGTACTTC.

This chain links TRBV25-1 with TRBJ2-1; the D is unclear. V lost 8 bases and J lost 9, with 8 bases in between. The CDR3 has 10 amino acids. Germline CDR1 and CDR2: MGHDK and SYGVNS. CDR3 nucleotide sequence: TGTGCCAGCTCACGCATTGAGCAGTTCTTC. It specifies CASSRIEQFF.

The genes are TRBV28 and TRBJ2-1; a possible D gene is TRBD1 (6 bases). V shed 6 bases and J shed 8 bases, with 26 bases lying between them. From germline, CDR1 is MDHEN and CDR2 SYDVKM. The CDR3 runs to 17 residues. The CDR3 region is CASSPFMGANPQYEQFF. The CDR3 DNA follows: TGTGCCAGCAGCCCCTTCATGGGGGCGAACCCTCAATATGAGCAGTTCTTC.

The V call is TRBV5-5, the J call TRBJ1-1; the D gene is possibly TRBD1 (5 bases). The CDR3 is 13 amino acids. Trimming left V 2 bases short and J 5 bases short, with 10 bases between. CDR1 and CDR2 from the germline V gene are SGHKS and YYEKEE (reference sequence). Here the CDR3 reads CASSFAGGTEAFF. CDR3 nucleotide sequence: TGTGCCAGCAGCTTTGCTGGGGGAACTGAAGCTTTCTTT.

The CDR3 region has the DNA TGTGCCAGTAGTACAGGGGCAGCCTCCTACGAGCAGTACTTC. Translation: CASSTGAASYEQYF. The rearrangement joins TRBV19 to TRBJ2-7, with TRBD1 as a possible D gene (6 bases). V shed 4 bases and J shed 0 bases, with 10 bases lying between them. This CDR3 has 14 amino acids. Germline V gene sequence: CDR1 LNHDA, CDR2 SQIVND (reference sequence).

This chain uses TRBV28 with TRBJ1-1; D is perhaps TRBD1 (6 bases). Germline CDR1 reads MDHEN; CDR2 reads SYDVKM. The CDR3 length is 14 residues. V was trimmed by 5 bases and J by 1 base, leaving 11 bases between them. The CDR3 region is CASSQTGPNTEAFF. In DNA, the CDR3 is TGTGCCAGCAGTCAGACAGGCCCGAACACTGAAGCTTTCTTT.

V gene TRBV7-8 combines with J gene TRBJ2-6, with TRBD2 matching 13 bases. Unmatched junction bases numbered 2, after V lost 1 base and J lost 2 bases. The CDR3 length is 18 residues. Germline values: CDR1 SGHVS, CDR2 FQNEAQ. CDR3 sequence reads: CASSLGTSGSTGANVLTF. The CDR3 DNA is TGTGCCAGCAGCTTAGGGACTAGCGGGAGTACTGGGGCCAACGTCCTGACTTTC.

This rearrangement joins TRBV27 to TRBJ1-1; no definite D call. The V and J ends lost 0 bases and 1 base respectively, with 9 bases between them. The germline V gene encodes CDR1 MNHEY and CDR2 SMNVEV (reference sequence). The CDR3 sequence is 15 residues long. The CDR3 DNA reads as TGTGCCAGCAGTTTATCCTGGATGGGGAACACTGAAGCTTTCTTT. This encodes CASSLSWMGNTEAFF.

The gene calls are TRBV28 and TRBJ2-4; D is undetermined. The ends were cut back, 5 bases at V and 7 bases at J, with 12 bases in the middle. The germline gives CDR1 MDHEN, CDR2 SYDVKM. The CDR3 spans 13 residues. This CDR3 is CASSLPLGNIQYF. In nucleotides, the CDR3 is TGTGCCAGCAGTCTCCCCCTCGGGAACATTCAGTACTTC.

This clone has a single count. The chain carries TRBV5-5 and TRBJ1-4, with a weak D call TRBD1 (6 bases). Germline CDR1 SGHKS, CDR2 YYEKEE (reference sequence). This CDR3 region has 15 residues. Trimming removed 3 bases at V and 8 bases at J, with 17 bases between. The CDR3 nucleotides read TGTGCCAGCAGCTCCACCGGGGGCCCGGGGGAAAAACTGTTTTTT. Residues: CASSSTGGPGEKLFF.

V and J are TRBV11-1 and TRBJ2-6, with D uncertain. CDR3 size: 15 residues. The V end lost 1 base, the J end lost 0 bases, and 4 bases lay between the germline ends. Germline V gives CDR1 SGHAT, CDR2 FQDESV (reference sequence). Here the CDR3 reads CASSLELSGANVLTF. CDR3 nucleotides: TGTGCCAGCAGCTTAGAGCTCTCTGGGGCCAACGTCCTGACTTTC.